This T cell receptor beta chain originates from a study of CD4 and CD8 cells across lung adenocarcinoma regions. Localized lung adenocarcinoma, a non-small cell lung cancer, affected the donors. V dropped 2 bases and J dropped 4 bases, with 14 bases sitting between them. This CDR3 contains 15 residues. TCRdb recomputed calls from the PCR reads with MiXCR, one row per CDR3 protein. In the table there are about 20,000 distinct CDR3 sequences, less than 65% of which are singletons. This receptor was obtained from a female donor with lung adenocarcinoma. The CD4 and CD8 labels of this study may be unreliable. The rearrangement joins TRBV12-3 or TRBV12-4 to TRBJ2-5; possibly TRBD1 or TRBD2 for D (5 bases each). The sample consisted of CD8+ T cells from the center of a lung tumor. CDR3 in amino acids: CASSLSGTTVETQYF. The CDR3 nucleotides are TGTGCCAGCAGTTTATCCGGGACGACGGTAGAGACCCAGTACTTC.